The clone carrying this T cell receptor (beta chain) was seen a few times. The antigen remains undetermined. The sample originates from a study of response to subunit inactivated influenza vaccine. Study observations and caveats: The authors suggested that every seasonal influenza vaccination recruits few new T cells.

In TCRdb, the RT-PCR reads were re-called with MiXCR into one record per CDR3 protein. The sample carries 500,000 to 550,000 distinct CDR3 sequences, 20% to 25% recorded once. Germline V lookup: CDR1 LNHDA, CDR2 SQIVND (reference sequence). Trimming left V 7 bases short and J 2 bases short, with 9 bases between. The CDR3 runs to 12 residues. This same sample was also part of a study on T cells expressing NK-cell markers. In that study: Beta-chain TCR cDNA was generated via 5'RACE template switching with UMIs. In sorted CD3+CD56+NKG2C+, CD3+CD56+NKG2C- and CD3+CD56-NKG2C+ T cells, TCR beta repertoires were obtained. Most of the eight sequenced donors tested HCMV-seropositive; one tested seronegative. Whether expanded NKG2C+ T cell clones were HCMV-specific remained unclear.

The chain joins TRBV19 to TRBJ2-7; the D call may be TRBD1 or TRBD2 (5 bases each). The TCR originated in a man aged 45-65 years who received an inactivated influenza vaccine. The specimen comprised CD4+ T cells sorted from PBMCs, sampled 11 to 12 days after vaccination. The CDR3 loop reads CASMGRTYEQYF. CDR3 coding DNA: TGTGCCAGTATGGGACGGACCTACGAGCAGTACTTC.